This T cell receptor beta chain came from a study of cytomegalovirus exposure and HLA in healthy donors. Unmatched junction bases numbered 3, after V lost 0 bases and J lost 6 bases. The V gene's germline CDR1 is MGHRA and CDR2 YSYEKL. The CDR3 extends over 15 amino acids. The study ran its PCR with 60 Vbeta and 13 Jbeta primers. The data were produced by immunoSEQ multiplex PCR, yet TCRdb's version contains in-frame clones alone and is incomplete. Among approximately 170,000 clones listed, approximately 78% were seen once. Sequencing was carried out using PBMCs. This sequence joins TRBV4-1 and TRBJ1-1; TRBD1 matches 11 bases. This receptor was taken from a male donor in good health and CMV-seronegative. CDR3 sequence reads: CASSQEDRGRPEAFF. The CDR3, as DNA: TGCGCCAGCAGCCAAGAGGACAGGGGGCGCCCTGAAGCTTTCTTT.